Here is one T cell receptor (beta chain) with its context. Here immunoSEQ multiplex PCR was the method, and the copy in TCRdb shows in-frame clones only, minus some. The profile covers about 38,000 clones, with approximately 85% appearing a single time and around 1.3% taken by the ten largest. This sample is part of a study of STAT5B mutations in CD4+ large granular lymphocyte leukemia. Controls came from buffy coats of healthy blood donors. Sequenced input: CD4+ T cells from blood buffy coats. The source of this sequence is a human donor in good health.

CDR3 protein: CAWSVVKGSGNTIYF. The CDR3 nucleotides are TGTGCCTGGAGTGTGGTTAAGGGCTCTGGAAACACCATATATTTT. J is TRBJ1-3 and V is TRBV30; the D is unclear. In germline, CDR1 is GTSNPN, CDR2 SVGIG (reference sequence). V dropped 0 bases and J dropped 0 bases, with 9 bases sitting between them. The CDR3 is 15 amino acids.